This T cell receptor beta chain was recovered during a study of vaccination effects on CD4 cells after COVID-19 (dated by TCRdb to between 2021 and 2024). At the level of the whole study: Each participant got two doses of an mRNA SARS-CoV-2 vaccine, either BNT162b2 or mRNA-1273. SARS-CoV-2 spike-specific CD4+ TCR repertoires from before and after mRNA vaccination were compared in COVID-19 convalescent patients and in infection-naive vaccine recipients. A total of 10 COVID-19 convalescent patients and several SARS-CoV-2-naive healthy vaccine recipients were included in the full study. Pre-vaccine samples were drawn from a couple of convalescent patients 16 days and one week before the first dose, at 142 and 148 days after COVID-19 diagnosis. In the study, cultures from other donors were sequenced using the Oncomine TCR Beta short-read assay on an Illumina iSeq 100. The study at large found these results: The study was limited by a small number of convalescent patients and lacked early post-infection timepoints. Both infection-induced and vaccine-induced clones contracted markedly at late post-vaccination timepoints, which is consistent with waning T cell responses. In convalescent patients, the post-vaccine spike-reactive repertoire was composed mainly of new vaccine-induced clones that were largely distinct from infection-induced clones.

Looking up the germline V gene yields CDR1 ENHRY and CDR2 SYGVKD. The CDR3 spans 17 residues, from the cysteine through the phenylalanine. Only the CDR3 part of the read is kept: 51 bases, read in frame from the first base. V loses 0 bases, J loses 5 bases, and the germline ends lie 19 bases apart. Comments on this clone: Its antigen has not been determined. Within one base of it there is no much larger clone, and no base qualities were kept.

Library construction relied on the immunoSEQ multiplex PCR assay. DNA from the cultured and isolated CD4+ T cells underwent TCR beta CDR3 sequencing. Regarding the original processing steps: Non-productive TCR sequences were removed, reads were trimmed to the CDR3 region, and CDR3s of at least 7 amino acids were retained. Antigen-specific clonotypes were identified with the MANAFEST web app by comparing expansion in peptide wells against reference cultures. Positive clones required FDR<0.05 expansion versus reference and all other wells, odds ratio above 5, and frequency above 0.1% in two replicate wells. Cross-reactive clonotypes were defined as significantly expanded in SARS-CoV-2 spike wells and in at least one common cold coronavirus spike condition. Using the stringdist R package, CDR3 similarity was measured by Levenshtein distance, and unrooted trees were constructed with ape in R 3.6.1. Imported from immuneACCESS, the table was reduced by TCRdb to in-frame sequences with V and J called. These copies leave out some clones; in studies compared against another copy, an unresolved V gene accounts for under half, and the cause of the remainder is not known. V and J calls and clone size are those listed in that table; D and trimming were worked out from the DNA. This sample lists around 50,000 clones; 65% to 80% were detected once. In total, the top ten clones hold over 5% of the sample.

To identify antigen-specific CD4+ T cell clonotypes by their expansion, the ViraFEST assay first stimulated PBMC with viral peptide pools and then applied TCR sequencing. After approximately eleven days of culture, CD4+ T cells were isolated with the EasySep CD4+ T cell isolation kit. Convalescent patients had PCR-confirmed SARS-CoV-2 infection between March and December 2020, before Alpha, Beta and Delta variants emerged in the United States. About 2.1 million PBMC per well were cultured with approximately 10 ug/ml peptides in IMDM containing roughly 5% human AB serum, approximately 10 IU/ml IL-2 and gentamicin. For the negative control culture condition, an HIV-1 Nef peptide pool was used. Half of the culture medium was replaced with fresh IL-2-containing medium on days 3 and 7. Unless noted otherwise, every peptide stimulation condition was cultured in triplicate wells. PBMC were separated from whole blood using Ficoll-Paque Plus gradient centrifugation and were then either cryopreserved at -140C or used fresh. The QIAamp micro DNA kit was used to extract genomic DNA from the cultured CD4+ T cells.

The TCR was taken from a human donor who had a prior SARS-CoV-2 infection. This sample comprised CD4+ T cells from PBMCs cultured with HIV peptides, obtained before COVID-19 vaccination. The sample's cell subset or site label, decoded: HIV-1 Nef peptide pool negative control/reference culture. The rearranged segments are TRBV10-3 and TRBJ1-2, and perhaps TRBD1 as D gene, on 5 matching bases. The encoded CDR3 is CAISESRGEYYSYGYTF. The nucleotides read TGTGCCATCAGTGAGTCGAGAGGGGAGTACTACTCATATGGCTACACCTTC.